The clone carrying this T cell receptor beta chain was detected many times. Its antigen is undetermined. Germline-derived CDR1 and CDR2 are LGHDT and YNNKEL (reference sequence). V was clipped by 5 bases and J by 7 bases, with 15 bases between them. The CDR3 runs 15 residues. Amplification yielded TCR beta CDR3 regions, with RNA transcripts as the source. The HTBI primer set was used in a first-round RT-PCR of the TCR CDR3. TCRdb passed the multiplex PCR reads through MiXCR, listing each CDR3 protein once. The sample shows approximately 620,000 distinct CDR3 sequences, approximately 15% of them seen only once. These data originate in a study of T cells in Graves' hyperthyroidism and ophthalmopathy. Points from the study as a whole: In blood, most of the thyroid clonotypes expanded above 0.001 were also present.

Any symptoms of ophthalmopathy came after the first hyperthyroidism diagnosis, from which the blood sample dates. Sequencing was done on a sample of blood. The TCR originated in a woman aged 30 to 39 with Graves' hyperthyroidism that later progressed to Graves' ophthalmopathy. This chain connects TRBV3-1 to TRBJ1-6, with D unclear. The CDR3 sequence is CASSASGRRNSPLHF. The DNA of the CDR3 is TGTGCCAGCAGCGCGAGCGGTAGACGAAATTCACCCCTCCACTTT.